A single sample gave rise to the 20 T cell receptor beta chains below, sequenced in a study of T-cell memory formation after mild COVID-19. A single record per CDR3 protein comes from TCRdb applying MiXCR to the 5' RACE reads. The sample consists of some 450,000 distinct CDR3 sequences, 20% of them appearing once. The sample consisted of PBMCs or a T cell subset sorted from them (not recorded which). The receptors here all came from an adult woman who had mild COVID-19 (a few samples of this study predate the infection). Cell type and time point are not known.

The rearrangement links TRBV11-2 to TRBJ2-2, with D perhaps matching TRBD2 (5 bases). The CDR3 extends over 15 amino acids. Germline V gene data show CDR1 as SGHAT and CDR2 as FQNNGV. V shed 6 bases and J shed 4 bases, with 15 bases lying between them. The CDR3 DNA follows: TGTGCCAGCAGGCTGAGTGGGCGGGCCACCGGGGAGCTGTTTTTT. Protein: CASRLSGRATGELFF.

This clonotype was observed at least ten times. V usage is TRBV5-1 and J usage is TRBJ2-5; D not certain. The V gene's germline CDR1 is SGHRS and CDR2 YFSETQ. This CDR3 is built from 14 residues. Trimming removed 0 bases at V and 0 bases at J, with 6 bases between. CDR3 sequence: CASSLVADQETQYF. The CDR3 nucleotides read TGCGCCAGCAGCTTGGTTGCGGACCAAGAGACCCAGTACTTC.

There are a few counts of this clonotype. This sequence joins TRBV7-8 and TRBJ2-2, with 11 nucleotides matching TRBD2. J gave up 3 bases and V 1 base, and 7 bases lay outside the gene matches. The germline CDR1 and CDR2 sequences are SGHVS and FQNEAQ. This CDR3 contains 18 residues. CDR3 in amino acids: CASSLGIAGGPYTGELFF. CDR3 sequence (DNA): TGTGCCAGCAGCTTAGGGATAGCGGGGGGGCCGTACACCGGGGAGCTGTTTTTT.

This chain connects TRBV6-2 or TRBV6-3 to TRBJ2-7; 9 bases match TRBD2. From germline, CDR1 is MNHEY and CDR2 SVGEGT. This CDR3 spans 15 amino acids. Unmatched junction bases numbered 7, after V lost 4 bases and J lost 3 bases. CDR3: CASSWGSGGIYEQYF. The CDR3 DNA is TGTGCCAGCAGTTGGGGTAGCGGGGGCATCTACGAGCAGTACTTC.

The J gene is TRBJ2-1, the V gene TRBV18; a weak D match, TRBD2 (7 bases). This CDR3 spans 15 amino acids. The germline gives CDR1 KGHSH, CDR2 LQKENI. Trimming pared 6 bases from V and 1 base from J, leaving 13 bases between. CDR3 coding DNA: TGTGCCAGCTCGACGGGGGGCCCTTCCTACAATGAGCAGTTCTTC. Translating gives CASSTGGPSYNEQFF.

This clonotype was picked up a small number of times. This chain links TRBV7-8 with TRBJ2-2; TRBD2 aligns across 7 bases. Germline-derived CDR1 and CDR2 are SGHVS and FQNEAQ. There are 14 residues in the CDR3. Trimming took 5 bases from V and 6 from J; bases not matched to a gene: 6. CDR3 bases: TGTGCCAGCAGCCACCGGGAGGTCGCCGGGGAGCTGTTTTTT. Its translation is CASSHREVAGELFF.

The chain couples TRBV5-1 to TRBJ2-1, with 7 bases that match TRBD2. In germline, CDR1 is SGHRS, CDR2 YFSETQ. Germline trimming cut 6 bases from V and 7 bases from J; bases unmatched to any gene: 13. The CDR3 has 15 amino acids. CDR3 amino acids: CASNVRGDLGNEQFF. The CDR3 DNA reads TGCGCCAGCAACGTCCGGGGGGACTTAGGGAATGAGCAGTTCTTC.

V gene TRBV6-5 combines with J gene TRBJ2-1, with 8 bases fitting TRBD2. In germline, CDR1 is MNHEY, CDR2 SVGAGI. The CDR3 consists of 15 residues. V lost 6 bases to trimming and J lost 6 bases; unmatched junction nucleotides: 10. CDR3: CASSRRPRGGNEQFF. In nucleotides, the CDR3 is TGTGCCAGCAGCCGACGTCCCCGGGGGGGCAATGAGCAGTTCTTC.

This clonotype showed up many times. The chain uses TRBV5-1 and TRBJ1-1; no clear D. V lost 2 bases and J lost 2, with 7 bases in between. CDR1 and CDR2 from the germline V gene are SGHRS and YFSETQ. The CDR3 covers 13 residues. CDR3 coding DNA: TGCGCCAGCAGCTTAGCCATTAACACTGAAGCTTTCTTT. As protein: CASSLAINTEAFF.

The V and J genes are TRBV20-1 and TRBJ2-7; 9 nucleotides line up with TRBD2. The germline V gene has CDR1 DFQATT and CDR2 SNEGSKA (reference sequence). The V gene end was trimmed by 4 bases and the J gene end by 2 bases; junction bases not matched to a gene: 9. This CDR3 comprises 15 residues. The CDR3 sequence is CSAIGPSSGTYEQYF. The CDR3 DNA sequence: TGCAGTGCTATAGGTCCGTCTAGCGGGACCTACGAGCAGTACTTC.

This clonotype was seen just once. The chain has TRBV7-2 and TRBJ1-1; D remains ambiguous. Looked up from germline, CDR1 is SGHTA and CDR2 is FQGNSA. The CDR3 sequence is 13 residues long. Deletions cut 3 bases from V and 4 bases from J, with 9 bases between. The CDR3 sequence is CASSFSRITEAFF. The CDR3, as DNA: TGTGCCAGCAGCTTTAGCAGGATCACTGAAGCTTTCTTT.

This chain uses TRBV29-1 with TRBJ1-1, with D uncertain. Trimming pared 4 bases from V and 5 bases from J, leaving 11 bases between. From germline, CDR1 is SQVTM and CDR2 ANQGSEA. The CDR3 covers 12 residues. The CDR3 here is CSVVRGRTEAFF. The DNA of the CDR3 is TGCAGCGTTGTTCGGGGAAGGACTGAAGCTTTCTTT.

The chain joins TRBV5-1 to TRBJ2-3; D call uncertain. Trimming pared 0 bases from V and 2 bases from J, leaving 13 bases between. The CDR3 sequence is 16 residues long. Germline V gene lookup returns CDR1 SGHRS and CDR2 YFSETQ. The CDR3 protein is CASSLGAGYNTDTQYF. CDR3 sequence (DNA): TGCGCCAGCAGCTTGGGGGCAGGTTACAACACAGATACGCAGTATTTT.

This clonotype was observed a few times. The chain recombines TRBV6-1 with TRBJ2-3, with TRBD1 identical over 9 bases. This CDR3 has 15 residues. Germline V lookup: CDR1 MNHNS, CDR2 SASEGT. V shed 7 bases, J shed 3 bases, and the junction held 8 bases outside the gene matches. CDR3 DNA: TGTGCCAGCACCAAAGGGACAGGGAGAACAGATACGCAGTATTTT. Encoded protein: CASTKGTGRTDTQYF.

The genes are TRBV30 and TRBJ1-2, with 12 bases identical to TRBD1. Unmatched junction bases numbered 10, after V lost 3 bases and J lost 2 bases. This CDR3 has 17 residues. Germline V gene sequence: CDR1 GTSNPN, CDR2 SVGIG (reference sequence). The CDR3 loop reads CAWRPGDRGPLNYGYTF. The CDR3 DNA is TGTGCCTGGAGACCCGGGGACAGGGGGCCCCTAAACTATGGCTACACCTTC. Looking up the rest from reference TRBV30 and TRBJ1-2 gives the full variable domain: SQTIHQWPATLVQPVGSPLSLECTVEGTSNPNLYWYRQAAGRGLQLLFYSVGIGQISSEVPQNLSASRPQDRQFILSSKKLLLSDSGFYLCAWRPGDRGPLNYGYTFGSGTRLTVV.

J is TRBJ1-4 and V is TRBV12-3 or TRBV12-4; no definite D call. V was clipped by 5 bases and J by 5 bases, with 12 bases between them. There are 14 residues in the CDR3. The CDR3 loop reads CASSRLDLNEKLFF. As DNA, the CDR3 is TGTGCCAGCAGTCGTTTGGATCTAAATGAAAAACTGTTTTTT.

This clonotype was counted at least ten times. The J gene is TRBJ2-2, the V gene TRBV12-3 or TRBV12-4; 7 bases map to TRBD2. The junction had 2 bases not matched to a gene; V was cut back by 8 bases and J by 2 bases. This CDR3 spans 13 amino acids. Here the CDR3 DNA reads TGTGCCAGCCGGGACTATAACACCGGGGAGCTGTTTTTT. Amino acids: CASRDYNTGELFF.

CDR3 region: CASSLFRGSTEAFF. The CDR3 DNA sequence: TGTGCCAGCAGCTTATTCAGGGGCTCCACTGAAGCTTTCTTT. This chain links TRBV7-8 with TRBJ1-1, with D possibly being TRBD1 (6 bases). CDR3 length: 14 amino acids. Germline V gene data show CDR1 as SGHVS and CDR2 as FQNEAQ. Trimming removed 2 bases from V and 4 bases from J, with 11 bases in between.

The CDR3 DNA reads as TGTGCCAGTAGTCCGGGACTGGGGGATACGCAGTATTTT. Its translation: CASSPGLGDTQYF. The chain combines TRBV19 with TRBJ2-3; D possibly corresponds to TRBD2 (6 bases). CDR1 and CDR2 (germline): LNHDA, SQIVND (reference sequence). CDR3 length equals 13 residues. With 5 bases removed from V and 6 bases from J, the gap between germline ends came to 12 bases. Combining the CDR3 with reference TRBV19 and TRBJ2-3 gives the whole variable domain DGGITQSPKYLFRKEGQNVTLSCEQNLNHDAMYWYRQDPGQGLRLIYYSQIVNDFQKGDIAEGYSVSREKKESFPLTVTSAQKNPTAFYLCASSPGLGDTQYFGPGTRLTVL.

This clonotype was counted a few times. The CDR3 DNA follows: TGCAGTGCTAGAGGGATTCAGGGAGGGGGGATTAGCTACACCTTC. Amino acid sequence: CSARGIQGGGISYTF. The V call is TRBV20-1, the J call TRBJ1-2, with D maybe TRBD1 (6 bases). Germline assignment: CDR1 DFQATT and CDR2 SNEGSKA (reference sequence). This CDR3 is 15 amino acids long. Trimming shortened V by 1 base and J by 9 bases, and 21 bases separated the two germline ends.